This T cell receptor beta chain is from a study of blood T cell repertoires in COVID-19. In the authors' workflow: Amplification of reference gene primers was used by the study to estimate nucleated cell counts. The data were produced by immunoSEQ multiplex PCR, yet TCRdb's version contains in-frame clones alone and is incomplete. V, J and clone size reflect that table, while D and trimming were determined from the DNA. The table has over 80,000 clones, around 90% seen once. CDR1 MDHEN and CDR2 SYDVKM come from the germline V gene. V shed 3 bases and J shed 4 bases, with 10 bases lying between them. The CDR3 is 14 amino acids.

Sequencing was done on a sample of peripheral blood. The clonotype originates from a man aged 70 or older with acute or convalescent COVID-19. V gene TRBV28 combines with J gene TRBJ1-5; D unresolved. The CDR3 reads CASSFLESNQPQHF. The CDR3 DNA reads TGTGCCAGCAGTTTTTTGGAGTCAAATCAGCCCCAGCATTTT.